What follows are 11 T cell receptor beta chains derived from one specimen sequenced in a study of OX40 agonist ivuxolimab in advanced cancers. The assay was immunoSEQ multiplex PCR, and TCRdb's table has in-frame clones only and misses some. The sample yields 60,000 to 85,000 clones, 94% seen once. Source: CD4+ or CD8+ T cells sorted from blood, taken in a trial of the OX40 agonist ivuxolimab. Receptors originate from an adult with an advanced solid tumor such as melanoma, head and neck, liver or kidney cancer.

The chain is built from TRBV9 and TRBJ2-1, with 9 bases fitting TRBD2. The V and J ends lost 4 bases and 9 bases, in that order; junction bases with no gene match: 11. The V gene's germline CDR1 is SGDLS and CDR2 YYNGEE. The CDR3 has 15 amino acids. CDR3 protein: CASSTKREVLGEQFF. In DNA, the CDR3 is TGTGCCAGCAGCACAAAGCGGGAGGTATTAGGTGAGCAGTTCTTC. The whole variable domain, filled in from reference TRBV9 and TRBJ2-1, reads DSGVTQTPKHLITATGQRVTLRCSPRSGDLSVYWYQQSLDQGLQFLIQYYNGEERAKGNILERFSAQQFPDLHSELNLSSLELGDSALYFCASSTKREVLGEQFFGPGTRLTVL.

The CDR3 sequence is CASSERTGLNTEAFF. CDR3 nucleotide sequence: TGTGCCAGCAGTGAAAGAACCGGATTAAACACTGAAGCTTTCTTT. J is TRBJ1-1 and V is TRBV2; D is undetermined. CDR3 length: 15 residues. The V and J ends lost 2 bases and 2 bases respectively, with 12 bases between them. Germline CDR1 SNHLY, CDR2 FYNNEI.

The chain recombines TRBV9 with TRBJ2-1, with 12 bases lining up with TRBD2. Germline V gene sequence: CDR1 SGDLS, CDR2 YYNGEE. V was pared by 0 bases and J by 5 bases, with 3 bases of the junction left unmatched. This CDR3 is 16 amino acids long. DNA of the CDR3: TGTGCCAGCAGCGTAGGTTCTAGCGGGAGGGACAATGAGCAGTTCTTC. Translating it yields CASSVGSSGRDNEQFF.

This sequence joins TRBV6-5 and TRBJ1-2; D might be TRBD1 (5 bases). Germline V lookup: CDR1 MNHEY, CDR2 SVGAGI. V gave up 5 bases and J gave up 6 bases, with 16 bases separating them. The CDR3 has 14 amino acids. CDR3 sequence: CASSRNSPRDGYTF. For the CDR3, the DNA is TGTGCCAGCAGTCGGAATAGCCCCAGGGATGGCTACACCTTC.

This clone showed up just a few times. The chain uses TRBV6-8 and TRBJ1-2; 8 nucleotides match TRBD1. Germline-derived CDR1 and CDR2 are MNHGY and SAAAGT. J lost 4 bases, V lost 5 bases, and 9 bases had no gene match. The CDR3 loop spans 15 amino acids. The CDR3 region has the DNA TGTGCCAGCAGTCCATCGACAGGGGTGGCCTATGGCTACACCTTC. Its translation is CASSPSTGVAYGYTF.

The count of this clone is one. The chain employs TRBV27 and TRBJ1-4; 7 bases align to TRBD1. Trimming cost V 7 bases and J 8 bases; bases outside gene matches: 10. The CDR3 is 14 amino acids. Germline V gives CDR1 MNHEY, CDR2 SMNVEV (reference sequence). CDR3 DNA sequence: TGTGCCAGCAAGGCCGGGACAGCAGGGGAAAAACTGTTTTTT. This encodes CASKAGTAGEKLFF.

The chain is built from TRBV5-1 and TRBJ1-2, with 10 bases that match TRBD1. V shed 3 bases and J 1 base; nucleotides not matched to a gene: 12. This CDR3 comprises 18 residues. CDR1 is SGHRS and CDR2 is YFSETQ in the germline V gene. CDR3 nucleotide sequence: TGCGCCAGCAGCTCACATCACCGGGACAGGGGAGGTAACTATGGCTACACCTTC. Amino acids: CASSSHHRDRGGNYGYTF.

This chain uses TRBV11-2 with TRBJ2-7; 14 positions agree with TRBD2. The CDR3 extends over 14 amino acids. CDR1 SGHAT and CDR2 FQNNGV come from the germline V gene. V trimming: 5 bases; J trimming: 6 bases; junction bases outside the gene matches: 3. DNA for the CDR3: TGTGCCAGCAGCCCAGGACTAGCGGGAGGCGAGCAGTACTTC. Translating gives CASSPGLAGGEQYF. Supplemented by reference TRBV11-2 and TRBJ2-7, the full variable domain reads EAGVAQSPRYKIIEKRQSVAFWCNPISGHATLYWYQQILGQGPKLLIQFQNNGVVDDSQLPKDRFSAERLKGVDSTLKIQPAKLEDSAVYLCASSPGLAGGEQYFGPGTRLTVT.

This clone appeared once. J is TRBJ1-5 and V is TRBV9; 9 bases agree with TRBD1. The CDR3 has 17 residues. The germline V gene encodes CDR1 SGDLS and CDR2 YYNGEE. Losses at the gene ends were 3 bases for V and 2 bases for J; bases not matched to a gene: 9. CDR3 DNA sequence: TGTGCCAGCAGCGAGACAGGGGGTCTAGGGGGCAATCAGCCCCAGCATTTT. Its translation: CASSETGGLGGNQPQHF.

The chain employs TRBV5-8 and TRBJ2-1, with D uncertain. The CDR3 runs 12 residues. The germline V gene encodes CDR1 SGHTS and CDR2 YDEGEE. V was shortened by 2 bases and J by 10 bases, with 10 bases between the two germline ends. The CDR3 spells CASSFIGGEQFF. The CDR3 DNA reads as TGTGCCAGCAGCTTTATCGGTGGGGAGCAGTTCTTC.

This chain joins TRBV5-4 and TRBJ2-7; the D call may be TRBD1 or TRBD2 (5 bases each). V lost 4 bases and J lost 2, with 13 bases in between. The germline gives CDR1 SGHNT, CDR2 YYREEE (reference sequence). The length of the CDR3 is 14 residues. The CDR3 nucleotides are TGTGCCAGCAGCCCGGGACGGGGAACCTACGAGCAGTACTTC. This gives the protein CASSPGRGTYEQYF. Drawing the rest from reference TRBV5-4 and TRBJ2-7, the complete variable domain is ETGVTQSPTHLIKTRGQQVTLRCSSQSGHNTVSWYQQALGQGPQFIFQYYREEENGRGNFPPRFSGLQFPNYSSELNVNALELDDSALYLCASSPGRGTYEQYFGPGTRLTVT.